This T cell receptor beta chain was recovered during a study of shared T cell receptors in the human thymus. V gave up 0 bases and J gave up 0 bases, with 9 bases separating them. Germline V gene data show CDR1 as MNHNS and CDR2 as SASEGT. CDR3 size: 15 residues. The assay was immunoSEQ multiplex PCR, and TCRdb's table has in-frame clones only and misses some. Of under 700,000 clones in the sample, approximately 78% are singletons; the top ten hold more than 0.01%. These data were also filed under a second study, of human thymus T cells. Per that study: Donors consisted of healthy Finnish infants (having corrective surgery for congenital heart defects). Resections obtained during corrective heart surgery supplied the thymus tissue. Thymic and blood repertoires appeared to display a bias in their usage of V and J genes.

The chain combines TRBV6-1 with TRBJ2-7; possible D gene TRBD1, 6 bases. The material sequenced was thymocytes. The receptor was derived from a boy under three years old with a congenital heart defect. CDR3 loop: CASSEAGHVSYEQYF. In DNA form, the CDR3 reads TGTGCCAGCAGTGAAGCGGGACACGTCTCCTACGAGCAGTACTTC.